The 32 T cell receptor beta chains below all came from one sample that was sequenced in a study of T cell responses to AZD1222 COVID-19 vaccine. Repertoires were generated with immunoSEQ multiplex PCR, while TCRdb's copy carries only in-frame clones and drops some. The sample lists around 130,000 clones; over 90% were seen once. The material was peripheral blood, obtained on day 0 of AZD1222 vaccination. The receptors come from an adult in good health.

The V call is TRBV2, the J call TRBJ1-1; TRBD1 might be the D (6 bases). Trimming shortened V by 7 bases and J by 5 bases, and 17 bases separated the two germline ends. This CDR3 spans 14 amino acids. The germline gives CDR1 SNHLY, CDR2 FYNNEI. CDR3 amino acids: CASNSQGTGTEAFF. CDR3 sequence (DNA): TGTGCCAGCAATTCACAGGGAACGGGAACTGAAGCTTTCTTT.

The chain employs TRBV19 and TRBJ1-2; D possibly corresponds to TRBD1 (5 bases). Deletions cut 8 bases from V and 2 bases from J, with 12 bases between. The CDR3 extends over 13 amino acids. Germline V gives CDR1 LNHDA, CDR2 SQIVND (reference sequence). The CDR3 DNA is TGTGCCAGTCAGGCGGGGGGGAACTATGGCTACACCTTC. It translates to CASQAGGNYGYTF.

The gene calls are TRBV20-1 and TRBJ1-1, with D unresolved. CDR1 DFQATT and CDR2 SNEGSKA come from the germline V gene (reference sequence). This CDR3 has 11 residues. Trimming shortened V by 2 bases and J by 8 bases, and 9 bases separated the two germline ends. CDR3 DNA: TGCAGTGCTAGATTGACCCAAGAAGCTTTCTTT. The encoded protein is CSARLTQEAFF.

The rearrangement joins TRBV9 to TRBJ1-1; 8 bases match TRBD1. Germline V gives CDR1 SGDLS, CDR2 YYNGEE. Trimming took 3 bases from V and 0 from J; bases not matched to a gene: 7. This CDR3 comprises 16 residues. The CDR3 DNA reads as TGTGCCAGCAGCGGAAACCGGGACAGGTTGAACACTGAAGCTTTCTTT. Amino acids: CASSGNRDRLNTEAFF.

The chain employs TRBV9 and TRBJ1-6; no firm D call. The CDR3 extends over 14 amino acids. Trimming took off 4 bases at V and 4 bases at J, with 9 bases between the two ends. From germline, CDR1 is SGDLS and CDR2 YYNGEE. The CDR3 protein is CASSPLEYNSPLHF. CDR3 nucleotides: TGTGCCAGCAGCCCCTTGGAGTATAATTCACCCCTCCACTTT.

This chain uses TRBV4-2 with TRBJ1-2; the match to TRBD1 covers 11 bases. Germline assignment: CDR1 LGHNA and CDR2 YNFKEQ. V trimming: 4 bases; J trimming: 8 bases; junction bases outside the gene matches: 6. The CDR3 consists of 14 residues. The CDR3 protein is CASSPGQGAQGYTF. The CDR3 nucleotides are TGTGCCAGCAGCCCCGGACAGGGGGCGCAGGGCTACACCTTC.

The chain employs TRBV3-1 (or the pseudogene TRBV3-2) and TRBJ1-1; no reliable D call. Looked up from germline, CDR1 is LGHDT and CDR2 is YNNKEL (reference sequence). The CDR3 has 16 residues. V gave up 1 base and J gave up 0 bases, with 12 bases separating them. The CDR3 sequence: CASSQVRYGMNTEAFF. The CDR3 nucleotides are TGTGCCAGCAGCCAAGTCAGGTACGGGATGAACACTGAAGCTTTCTTT.

This sequence joins TRBV7-9 and TRBJ1-5; 8 bases agree with TRBD1. CDR3 length equals 15 residues. Trimming cost V 4 bases and J 4 bases; bases outside gene matches: 6. The germline V gene has CDR1 SEHNR and CDR2 FQNEAQ (reference sequence). The CDR3 nucleotides are TGTGCCAGCAGCTCGGGGACAGGAGGGAATCAGCCCCAGCATTTT. It yields the protein CASSSGTGGNQPQHF.

Only one count was recorded for this clone. This chain links TRBV7-9 with TRBJ1-1, with a possible D match to TRBD1 (5 bases). The CDR3 consists of 13 residues. V lost 3 bases and J lost 6, with 11 bases in between. Germline V gene data show CDR1 as SEHNR and CDR2 as FQNEAQ (reference sequence). CDR3 region: CASSLGGMAEAFF. The DNA for the CDR3 is TGTGCCAGCAGCTTGGGGGGGATGGCTGAAGCTTTCTTT.

The chain links TRBV28 to TRBJ2-1; D may be TRBD2 (5 bases). Per the germline V gene, CDR1 is MDHEN and CDR2 is SYDVKM. The CDR3 is 13 residues long. V gave up 6 bases and J gave up 4 bases, with 10 bases separating them. CDR3 DNA: TGTGCCAGCAGCCCTCCGGGATACAATGAGCAGTTCTTC. Its protein is CASSPPGYNEQFF.

About this clone: This same CDR3 is encoded by further DNA sequences in the sample. The J gene is TRBJ1-1, the V gene TRBV14; D uncertain. CDR3 size: 15 residues. The V end was cut by 0 bases, the J end by 0 bases, with 8 bases between. CDR1 and CDR2 from the germline V gene are SGHDN and FVKESK. CDR3 sequence (DNA): TGTGCCAGCAGCCAAGACAGAATTTTGAACACTGAAGCTTTCTTT. It translates to CASSQDRILNTEAFF.

V usage is TRBV13 and J usage is TRBJ1-1; D is perhaps TRBD1 (5 bases). The length of the CDR3 is 17 residues. The V gene's germline CDR1 is PRHDT and CDR2 FYEKMQ (reference sequence). The V gene lost 5 bases and the J gene lost 4 bases, with 23 bases spanning the gap. The CDR3 region is CASSTGPYHAGGTEAFF. The CDR3 coding sequence is TGTGCCAGCAGCACGGGGCCCTACCACGCGGGGGGCACTGAAGCTTTCTTT.

This clone was seen once. The rearrangement joins TRBV5-4 to TRBJ1-1; no clear D. This CDR3 is built from 14 residues. The germline V gene encodes CDR1 SGHNT and CDR2 YYREEE (reference sequence). Trimming took 0 bases from V and 7 from J, leaving 13 bases between them. This chain's CDR3 is CASSLATRADEAFF. The CDR3, as DNA: TGTGCCAGCAGCTTGGCCACTCGGGCAGATGAAGCTTTCTTT.

The chain combines TRBV3-1 (or the pseudogene TRBV3-2) with TRBJ1-2; 11 nucleotides line up with TRBD1. Looked up from germline, CDR1 is LGHDT and CDR2 is YNNKEL (reference sequence). The CDR3 spans 15 residues. With 4 bases clipped from V and 7 bases from J, the junction kept 8 bases outside the gene matches. This CDR3 is CASSPSGQGDGGYTF. CDR3 in DNA: TGTGCCAGCAGCCCGTCGGGACAGGGGGACGGTGGCTACACCTTC.

The chain is built from TRBV7-8 and TRBJ1-5; D unclear. Between the trimmed V and J ends, which lost 1 base and 8 bases, there was a span of 15 bases. Germline-derived CDR1 and CDR2 are SGHVS and FQNEAQ. CDR3 size: 15 residues. The CDR3: CASSLEGSTLEPQHF. The CDR3 bases are TGTGCCAGCAGCTTAGAGGGTTCTACTCTGGAGCCCCAGCATTTT.

The rearrangement links TRBV7-9 to TRBJ2-4, with TRBD1 identical over 9 bases. The CDR3 spans 19 residues. Per germline, CDR1 SEHNR and CDR2 FQNEAQ (reference sequence). V lost 3 bases, J lost 0 bases, and 12 bases stayed unmatched. This chain's CDR3 is CASSFTPGQGILAKNIQYF. The CDR3 DNA sequence: TGTGCCAGCAGCTTTACTCCGGGACAGGGTATTTTAGCCAAAAACATTCAGTACTTC.

This clone was seen ten or more times. The gene calls are TRBV6-6 and TRBJ1-1; D might be TRBD1 (5 bases). Trimming cost V 0 bases and J 2 bases, with 7 bases left between them. The CDR3 length is 14 residues. In germline, CDR1 is MNHNY, CDR2 SVGAGI (reference sequence). CDR3 DNA: TGTGCCAGCAGTTACTCGGGGCGCAACACTGAAGCTTTCTTT. It is translated as CASSYSGRNTEAFF.

This clone was recorded only once. The V call is TRBV15, the J call TRBJ1-4; D gene uncertain. V was shortened by 5 bases and J by 8 bases, with 12 bases between the two germline ends. The CDR3 runs to 13 residues. Germline CDR1 reads LNHNV; CDR2 reads YYDKDF (reference sequence). The CDR3 DNA reads TGTGCCACCAGCGGAGGGCCTGGGGAAAAACTGTTTTTT. It is translated as CATSGGPGEKLFF.

The V call is TRBV9, the J call TRBJ1-2, with D possibly TRBD1 on 6 matching bases. Between the trimmed V and J ends, which lost 0 bases and 2 bases, there was a span of 14 bases. CDR1 and CDR2 (germline): SGDLS, YYNGEE. The CDR3 is made up of 16 amino acids. Here the CDR3 DNA reads TGTGCCAGCAGCGTAGCTTCCCAGGGGACAAACTATGGCTACACCTTC. Protein product: CASSVASQGTNYGYTF.

The rearrangement joins TRBV30 to TRBJ1-2, with no clear D. Between the trimmed V and J ends, which lost 3 bases and 1 base, there was a span of 15 bases. The length of the CDR3 is 15 residues. In germline, CDR1 is GTSNPN, CDR2 SVGIG (reference sequence). The CDR3 sequence: CAWRNHRSGNYGYTF. The CDR3, as DNA: TGTGCCTGGAGGAACCACCGGAGCGGTAACTATGGCTACACCTTC. The variable domain in full, with the rest retrieved from reference TRBV30 and TRBJ1-2, is SQTIHQWPATLVQPVGSPLSLECTVEGTSNPNLYWYRQAAGRGLQLLFYSVGIGQISSEVPQNLSASRPQDRQFILSSKKLLLSDSGFYLCAWRNHRSGNYGYTFGSGTRLTVV.

The V gene is TRBV5-1, the J gene TRBJ1-4, with D possibly being TRBD1 (6 bases). From germline, CDR1 is SGHRS and CDR2 YFSETQ. V was shortened by 3 bases and J by 7 bases, with 16 bases between the two germline ends. The CDR3 contains 15 residues. The CDR3 protein is CASSSLGGRGEKLFF. Here the CDR3 DNA reads TGCGCCAGCAGCTCCCTCGGGGGCCGGGGTGAAAAACTGTTTTTT.

V gene TRBV30 combines with J gene TRBJ2-5; the D gene could be TRBD1 or TRBD2 (6 bases each). Germline CDR1 is GTSNPN and CDR2 is SVGIG (reference sequence). CDR3 length equals 13 residues. V gave up 2 bases and J gave up 1 base, with 8 bases separating them. Here the CDR3 reads CAWSRGVQETQYF. The CDR3 nucleotides are TGTGCCTGGAGTAGGGGGGTCCAAGAGACCCAGTACTTC. Full variable domain (remainder filled in from reference TRBV30 and TRBJ2-5): SQTIHQWPATLVQPVGSPLSLECTVEGTSNPNLYWYRQAAGRGLQLLFYSVGIGQISSEVPQNLSASRPQDRQFILSSKKLLLSDSGFYLCAWSRGVQETQYFGPGTRLLVL.

CDR3 DNA sequence: TGTGCCAGCAGTCGGACAGGGGGGGATACGCAGTATTTT. Protein product: CASSRTGGDTQYF. V gene TRBV14 combines with J gene TRBJ2-3; 10 bases match TRBD1. Germline loops: CDR1 SGHDN, CDR2 FVKESK. Trimming cost V 6 bases and J 6 bases; bases outside gene matches: 3. The CDR3 length is 13 residues.

The chain joins TRBV20-1 to TRBJ1-2; unclear D gene. The CDR3 is made up of 11 amino acids. CDR1 is DFQATT and CDR2 is SNEGSKA in the germline V gene (reference sequence). V shed 5 bases and J shed 3 bases, with 7 bases lying between them. CDR3 nucleotide sequence: TGCAGTGCTTTACGGGACTATGGCTACACCTTC. Encoded protein: CSALRDYGYTF.

This clone was recorded once. CDR3 sequence: CASSQVRGGISPLHF. The CDR3 coding sequence is TGTGCCAGCAGCCAAGTAAGGGGTGGGATTTCACCCCTCCACTTT. The chain recombines TRBV3-1 (or the pseudogene TRBV3-2) with TRBJ1-6; TRBD1 might be the D (5 bases). Germline CDR1 LGHDT, CDR2 YNNKEL (reference sequence). V lost 1 base and J 9 bases, leaving 13 bases between the germline ends. The CDR3 extends over 15 amino acids.

This rearrangement joins TRBV7-9 to TRBJ1-6; D is unclear. Trimming cost V 1 base and J 15 bases, with 13 bases left between them. Germline CDR1 reads SEHNR; CDR2 reads FQNEAQ (reference sequence). The CDR3 sequence is 13 residues long. CDR3: CASSLDLQLGLHF. The CDR3 bases are TGTGCCAGCAGCTTAGATTTACAGCTAGGCCTCCACTTT.

V usage is TRBV7-6 and J usage is TRBJ2-3, with D perhaps given as TRBD1 or TRBD2 (6 bases each). V was clipped by 5 bases and J by 6 bases, with 24 bases between them. The V gene's germline CDR1 is SGHVS and CDR2 FNYEAQ. The CDR3 contains 17 residues. CDR3 DNA: TGTGCCAGCAGCCAAGGAGGGGACACCTACTTAGGGGATACGCAGTATTTT. It codes for CASSQGGDTYLGDTQYF.

This rearrangement joins TRBV2 to TRBJ2-5; D is perhaps TRBD2 (6 bases). The V gene lost 8 bases and the J gene lost 1 base, with 17 bases spanning the gap. Germline assignment: CDR1 SNHLY and CDR2 FYNNEI. The CDR3 runs to 15 residues. CDR3 DNA sequence: TGTGCCAGCGTCTCGAACGGGGGTCCCCAAGAGACCCAGTACTTC. This gives the protein CASVSNGGPQETQYF.

The rearrangement links TRBV12-3 or TRBV12-4 to TRBJ1-4, with D maybe TRBD1 (5 bases). V was cut by 1 base and J by 15 bases, with 9 bases left in between. CDR3 size: 11 residues. The CDR3 bases are TGTGCCAGCAGTTTAGGGACATCTTTGTTTTTT. Amino acids: CASSLGTSLFF.

The chain has TRBV6-5 and TRBJ1-5; 8 bases line up with TRBD1. With 10 bases clipped from V and 5 bases from J, the junction kept 10 bases outside the gene matches. The CDR3 totals 14 residues. Germline V CDR1 and CDR2: MNHEY, SVGAGI. CDR3: CATTGQGEYQPQHF. The CDR3 coding sequence is TGTGCCACGACCGGACAGGGCGAATATCAGCCCCAGCATTTT.

The rearrangement joins TRBV27 to TRBJ1-4, with TRBD1 matching over 9 bases. The CDR3 is 15 amino acids. J gave up 8 bases and V 4 bases, and 8 bases lay outside the gene matches. Germline assignment: CDR1 MNHEY and CDR2 SMNVEV (reference sequence). CDR3 DNA sequence: TGTGCCAGCAGTTCCCCGGGACAGGGCTGGGAAAAACTGTTTTTT. As protein: CASSSPGQGWEKLFF.

The chain employs TRBV9 and TRBJ1-6, with 8 bases matching TRBD1. J lost 9 bases, V lost 4 bases, and 6 bases had no gene match. This CDR3 is 14 amino acids long. Germline loops: CDR1 SGDLS, CDR2 YYNGEE. As DNA, the CDR3 is TGTGCCAGCAGCCTTGGACAGGGCGGTTCACCCCTCCACTTT. Translating it yields CASSLGQGGSPLHF.